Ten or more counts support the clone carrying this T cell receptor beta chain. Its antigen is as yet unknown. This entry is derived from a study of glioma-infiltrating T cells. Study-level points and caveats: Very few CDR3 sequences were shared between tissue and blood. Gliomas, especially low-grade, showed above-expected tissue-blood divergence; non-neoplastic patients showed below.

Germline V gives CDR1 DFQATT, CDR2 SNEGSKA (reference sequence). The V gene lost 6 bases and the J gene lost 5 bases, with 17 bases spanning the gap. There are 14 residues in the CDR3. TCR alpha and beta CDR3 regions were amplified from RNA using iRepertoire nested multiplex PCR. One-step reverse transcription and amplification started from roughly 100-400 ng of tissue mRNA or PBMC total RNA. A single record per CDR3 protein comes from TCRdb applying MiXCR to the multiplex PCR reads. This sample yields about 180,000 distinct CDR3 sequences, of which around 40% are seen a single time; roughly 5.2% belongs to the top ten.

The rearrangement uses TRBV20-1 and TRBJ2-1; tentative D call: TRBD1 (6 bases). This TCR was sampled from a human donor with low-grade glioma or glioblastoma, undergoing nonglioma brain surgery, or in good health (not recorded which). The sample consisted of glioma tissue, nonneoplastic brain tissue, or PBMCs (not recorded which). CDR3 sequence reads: CSATGTRVDNEQFF. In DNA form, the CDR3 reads TGCAGTGCAACCGGGACAAGGGTGGACAATGAGCAGTTCTTC.